This T cell receptor (beta chain) is from a study of cytomegalovirus exposure and HLA in healthy donors. Amplification used 60 Vbeta primers and 13 Jbeta primers. The repertoire was sequenced with immunoSEQ multiplex PCR; TCRdb's copy has only in-frame clones and lacks some. The sample has 36,000 or so clones, 65% to 90% seen once. Comment on this clone: The junction and the germline gene differ at one end; a read error may be behind it.

The CDR3 runs 16 residues. Germline V CDR1 and CDR2: SEHNR, FQNEAQ (reference sequence). V is TRBV7-9 and J is TRBJ1-5; unclear D gene. The sample consisted of PBMCs. The clonotype originates from a woman under 30 in good health and CMV-seronegative. The CDR3 DNA sequence: TGTGCCAGCAGCTTAGGTCCCTCCCACAGAGGGCAGCCCCAGAATTTT. This translates into CASSLGPSHRGQPQNF.